This T cell receptor beta chain was recorded in a study of blood T cell repertoires in COVID-19. Study context: Some COVID-19 samples were acute and others convalescent; all came from the United States, Italy and Spain.

Germline CDR1 is SGHTA and CDR2 is FQGNSA. V was shortened by 5 bases and J by 4 bases, with 6 bases between the two germline ends. This CDR3 comprises 12 residues. Per the study methods: Researchers report that nucleated cell counts were estimated from reference gene primer amplification. Produced via immunoSEQ multiplex PCR; TCRdb's table is partial and in-frame only. V and J calls plus clone size are reproduced from that table; the DNA served to infer D and trimming. Counted here are more than 200,000 clones, approximately 85% occurring once; the ten biggest clones make up approximately 8.4%. The source material was peripheral blood. This TCR derives from a woman aged 80 or over with COVID-19, enrolled during active disease. The genes are TRBV7-2 and TRBJ1-5; D gene ambiguous. The CDR3 DNA sequence: TGTGCCAGCAGCACTTATAATCAGCCCCAGCATTTT. This sequence encodes CASSTYNQPQHF.